Listed below are T cell receptor beta chains from one sample, sequenced in a study of OX40 agonist ivuxolimab in advanced cancers. Here immunoSEQ multiplex PCR was the method, and the copy in TCRdb shows in-frame clones only, minus some. Of 99,000 or so clones in the sample, under 90% are singletons; the top ten hold about 5.5%. This specimen consisted of CD4+ or CD8+ T cells sorted from blood, obtained in a trial of the OX40 agonist ivuxolimab. These receptors were collected from an adult with an advanced solid tumor such as melanoma, head and neck, liver or kidney cancer. The conserved cysteine and the conserved F or W are not part of the CDR3 here.

v_gene: TRBV14; j_gene: TRBJ2-1; CDR3aa: ASSLLIRLNEQF
v_gene: TRBV6-4; j_gene: TRBJ2-2; CDR3aa: ASSERSWTGELF
v_gene: TRBV7-7; j_gene: TRBJ2-5; CDR3aa: ASSRQGETQY
v_gene: TRBV4-3; j_gene: TRBJ1-1; CDR3aa: ASSQGTGSWNTEAF
v_gene: TRBV19; j_gene: TRBJ1-2; CDR3aa: ASTDHRGFRYGYT
v_gene: TRBV4-2; j_gene: TRBJ1-3; CDR3aa: ASSQVFPGDSGNTIY
v_gene: TRBV7-9; j_gene: TRBJ1-4; CDR3aa: ASSIQGERNEKLF
v_gene: TRBV5-6; j_gene: TRBJ2-3; CDR3aa: ASSSWTGGATDTQY
v_gene: TRBV29-1; j_gene: TRBJ2-7; CDR3aa: SVEEGGDEQY
v_gene: TRBV5-1; j_gene: TRBJ2-7; CDR3aa: ASAHGDDDEQY
v_gene: TRBV6-5; j_gene: TRBJ2-7; CDR3aa: ASTEGGLGSYEQY
v_gene: TRBV12-5; j_gene: TRBJ1-1; CDR3aa: ASGLVTGDGATEAF
v_gene: TRBV4-1; j_gene: TRBJ2-3; CDR3aa: ASSQDWGLARKDTQY
v_gene: TRBV5-5; j_gene: TRBJ1-4; CDR3aa: ASSLEEKLF
v_gene: TRBV18; j_gene: TRBJ1-2; CDR3aa: ASSPGLPNYYGYT
v_gene: TRBV19; j_gene: TRBJ2-7; CDR3aa: ASSSTDRSTYEQY
v_gene: TRBV12-5; j_gene: TRBJ1-1; CDR3aa: ASAVNTEAF
v_gene: TRBV5-6; j_gene: TRBJ1-2; CDR3aa: ASSAIGANYGYT
v_gene: TRBV19; j_gene: TRBJ1-3; CDR3aa: ASKGAGPLSGNTIY
v_gene: TRBV7-2; j_gene: TRBJ1-2; CDR3aa: ASTFGPFRGSGYT
v_gene: TRBV6-6; j_gene: TRBJ1-2; CDR3aa: ASSYGFGVGYT
v_gene: TRBV11-1; j_gene: TRBJ2-1; CDR3aa: ASSRSERGGNEQF
v_gene: TRBV15; j_gene: TRBJ2-7; CDR3aa: ATSRVKGTTLYEQY
v_gene: TRBV29-1; j_gene: TRBJ2-7; CDR3aa: SATGGSSEQY
v_gene: TRBV7-9; j_gene: TRBJ2-1; CDR3aa: ASSPLAGGHNEQF
v_gene: TRBV5-4; j_gene: TRBJ2-5; CDR3aa: ASSMGQGEWETQY
v_gene: TRBV5-6; j_gene: TRBJ2-5; CDR3aa: ASSLGDYGETQY
v_gene: TRBV10-3; j_gene: TRBJ2-1; CDR3aa: ASSHQGIKYNEQF
v_gene: TRBV2; j_gene: TRBJ1-2; CDR3aa: ASSGQGRGYT
v_gene: TRBV11-2; j_gene: TRBJ2-7; CDR3aa: ASSSSGQGAHEQY
v_gene: TRBV10-1; j_gene: TRBJ2-7; CDR3aa: ASSESAGYEQY
v_gene: TRBV6-1; j_gene: TRBJ2-7; CDR3aa: ASSEAPGQGSYEQY
v_gene: TRBV6-6; j_gene: TRBJ2-7; CDR3aa: ASSPPGQGLDEQY
v_gene: TRBV7-9; j_gene: TRBJ2-7; CDR3aa: ASSRWQWGEQY
v_gene: TRBV7-2; j_gene: TRBJ2-5; CDR3aa: ASSFGTSGAYQETQY